This TCR beta chain was sequenced during a study of lymphopenia after photon versus proton radiotherapy. Broader study findings: Photon-treated patients lost naive T cells and TCR diversity; proton-treated stayed stable. Larger post-nadir TCR diversity loss correlated inversely with survival in deceased patients. Survival link was tested only in deceased patients; proton benefit remains a possibility. Post-nadir diversity loss with photons came from oligoclonal expansion, particularly CD8+ Temra cells.

The CDR3 covers 16 residues. Trimming left V 6 bases short and J 0 bases short, with 14 bases between. Germline values: CDR1 SNHLY, CDR2 FYNNEI. Assay used: immunoSEQ multiplex PCR; TCRdb lists only in-frame clones, some missing. The sample records some 55,000 clones, 86% being singletons. Points on this clone: Antigen unknown.

This receptor was taken from a man in his forties or fifties with gastric cancer. The rearrangement uses TRBV2 and TRBJ1-4; D unresolved. The input for sequencing was peripheral blood, taken from a patient treated with photon-based radiotherapy. The CDR3 DNA sequence: TGTGCCAGCAGCCTCCGGACGGACTCAACTAATGAAAAACTGTTTTTT. Translation gives CASSLRTDSTNEKLFF.